Below, 12 T cell receptor beta chains from the same sample are listed, as sequenced in a study of OX40 agonist ivuxolimab in advanced cancers. Receptors were amplified or captured by the immunoSEQ multiplex PCR assay. TCRdb re-hosts the immuneACCESS table, in-frame sequences only. Its copies lack some clones; in the studies checked, an unresolved V gene accounts for under half of them, and the cause for the rest is not known. This sample is represented by approximately 120,000 clones; around 90% of them were singletons. 0.8% to 1% of the sample is in the top ten clones. Sequencing was performed on CD4+ or CD8+ T cells sorted from blood, taken in a trial of the OX40 agonist ivuxolimab. Every receptor here comes from an adult with an advanced solid tumor such as melanoma, head and neck, liver or kidney cancer.

The chain has TRBV2 and TRBJ1-1, with D hard to call. V lost 5 bases and J 14 bases, leaving 21 bases between the germline ends. This CDR3 is built from 13 residues. Germline V CDR1 and CDR2: SNHLY, FYNNEI. The CDR3 DNA sequence: TGTGCCAGCAGTCCCCTCTTGGAAGGCACCAACTTCTTT. This translates into CASSPLLEGTNFF.

This rearrangement joins TRBV28 to TRBJ1-5, with D perhaps TRBD1 (6 bases). The CDR3 sequence is 14 residues long. CDR1 and CDR2 (germline): MDHEN, SYDVKM. The germline V and J ends were trimmed by 9 bases and 0 bases, with 12 bases remaining between them. The CDR3, as DNA: TGTGCCAGTGAAGGGGGGGGTAGCAATCAGCCCCAGCATTTT. Amino acid sequence: CASEGGGSNQPQHF.

The V and J genes are TRBV7-6 and TRBJ2-3, with D uncertain. From germline, CDR1 is SGHVS and CDR2 FNYEAQ. The ends were cut back, 5 bases at V and 2 bases at J, with 8 bases in the middle. This CDR3 spans 13 amino acids. The CDR3 DNA follows: TGTGCCAGCAGCCTCTACAACACAGATACGCAGTATTTT. Encoded protein: CASSLYNTDTQYF.

The V call is TRBV9, the J call TRBJ2-3, with 7 bases lining up with TRBD2. This CDR3 contains 15 residues. The germline CDR1 and CDR2 sequences are SGDLS and YYNGEE. J lost 2 bases, V lost 3 bases, and 6 bases had no gene match. This CDR3 is CASSERDYPTDTQYF. CDR3 nucleotides: TGTGCCAGCAGCGAAAGGGACTACCCCACAGATACGCAGTATTTT.

The genes are TRBV7-2 and TRBJ2-2; 8 nucleotides agree with TRBD1. This CDR3 is built from 16 residues. The germline V gene encodes CDR1 SGHTA and CDR2 FQGNSA. Trimming cost V 5 bases and J 4 bases; bases outside gene matches: 9. This CDR3 reads CASSPPGTGPTGELFF. The CDR3 DNA sequence: TGTGCCAGCAGCCCCCCCGGGACAGGCCCCACCGGGGAGCTGTTTTTT.

This chain links TRBV6-1 with TRBJ2-1, with TRBD1 identical over 10 bases. Germline assignment: CDR1 MNHNS and CDR2 SASEGT. The V and J ends lost 11 bases and 6 bases, in that order; junction bases with no gene match: 7. CDR3 length: 13 residues. The CDR3 DNA reads as TGTGCCGGCGGGACAGGGGTAATCAATGAGCAGTTCTTC. Translation gives CAGGTGVINEQFF.

This clone came up once. The CDR3 DNA reads as TGTGCCATCAGTGAGGAGAGGGCCGAAGACGAGCAGTACTTC. Amino acids: CAISEERAEDEQYF. The chain joins TRBV10-3 to TRBJ2-7, with D possibly TRBD2 on 5 matching bases. CDR1 is ENHRY and CDR2 is SYGVKD in the germline V gene. The CDR3 is 14 residues long. V shed 2 bases and J shed 5 bases, with 13 bases lying between them.

The V and J genes are TRBV4-2 and TRBJ2-3; 12 bases align to TRBD2. J was trimmed by 5 bases and V by 0 bases; bases with no gene match: 3. Germline assignment: CDR1 LGHNA and CDR2 YNFKEQ. This CDR3 has 16 residues. CDR3 bases: TGTGCCAGCAGCCAAGAACTAGCGGGAGGCAAAGATACGCAGTATTTT. It is translated as CASSQELAGGKDTQYF.

V gene TRBV29-1 combines with J gene TRBJ2-1, with a possible D match to TRBD2 (6 bases). V was cut by 5 bases and J by 8 bases, with 19 bases left in between. CDR3 length: 14 amino acids. CDR1 SQVTM and CDR2 ANQGSEA come from the germline V gene. CDR3 region: CSVQRLGIQDEQFF. The CDR3 nucleotides are TGCAGCGTTCAACGACTAGGGATTCAGGATGAGCAGTTCTTC.

V is TRBV7-2 and J is TRBJ2-1, with TRBD2 matching over 11 bases. V was clipped by 5 bases and J by 8 bases; unmatched bases: 8. The CDR3 covers 15 residues. In germline, CDR1 is SGHTA, CDR2 FQGNSA. The CDR3 DNA follows: TGTGCCAGCAGCCGTAGACTAGCGGGGCGGGATGAGCAGTTCTTC. Encoded protein: CASSRRLAGRDEQFF. Combining the CDR3 with reference TRBV7-2 and TRBJ2-1 gives the whole variable domain GAGVSQSPSNKVTEKGKDVELRCDPISGHTALYWYRQSLGQGLEFLIYFQGNSAPDKSGLPSDRFSAERTGGSVSTLTIQRTQQEDSAVYLCASSRRLAGRDEQFFGPGTRLTVL.

V usage is TRBV28 and J usage is TRBJ1-4, with 7 bases that match TRBD1. V shed 8 bases and J 3 bases; nucleotides not matched to a gene: 6. This CDR3 spans 14 amino acids. The germline V gene encodes CDR1 MDHEN and CDR2 SYDVKM. The DNA of the CDR3 is TGTGCCAGCCACAGGGGTGGCCCTAATGAAAAACTGTTTTTT. Its protein product is CASHRGGPNEKLFF. The full variable domain, completed using reference TRBV28 and TRBJ1-4, is DVKVTQSSRYLVKRTGEKVFLECVQDMDHENMFWYRQDPGLGLRLIYFSYDVKMKEKGDIPEGYSVSREKKERFSLILESASTNQTSMYLCASHRGGPNEKLFFGSGTQLSVL.

The rearrangement links TRBV10-3 to TRBJ2-3, with 7 bases matching TRBD2. Germline values: CDR1 ENHRY, CDR2 SYGVKD. The trim removed 4 bases at V and 5 bases at J, leaving 9 bases unmatched. This CDR3 has 15 residues. This CDR3 reads CAISGSAGEVDTQYF. The CDR3 coding sequence is TGTGCCATCAGTGGGTCGGCGGGAGAGGTAGATACGCAGTATTTT.